The 12 T cell receptor beta chains in this list originate from one sample, sequenced in a study of CD8 T cells in ankylosing spondylitis (dated by TCRdb to about 2017). The study at large found these results: Blood from ankylosing spondylitis patients appeared to be characterized by a TCR beta motif composed of under 10 highly homologous amino acid variants.

The library was built by means of 5' RACE. TCRdb records Illumina HiSeq 2500 as the sequencer. TCRdb ran its own pipeline on the public reads, namely fastp trimming at Q25 and MiXCR clone calling, and kept in-frame beta chains. CDR3 protein sequences are deduplicated, and each keeps its most common genes and DNA. Recorded for this sample are 700,000 to 850,000 distinct CDR3 sequences; about 11% of them occurred a single time. The ten largest clonotypes hold just over 0.5% of the sample. These receptors' targets are unknown. Source material: blood, either unsorted or a sorted T cell fraction (not recorded which). Receptors were obtained from a male donor with ankylosing spondylitis.

At least ten counts were recorded for this clonotype. The J gene is TRBJ1-5, the V gene TRBV4-3; TRBD1 matches 7 bases. The trim removed 1 base at V and 15 bases at J, leaving 9 bases unmatched. This CDR3 region has 13 residues. CDR1 and CDR2 (germline): LGHNA, YSLEER. The CDR3 sequence is CASSQGPQGVRHF. The CDR3 nucleotides are TGCGCCAGCAGCCAAGGCCCCCAGGGGGTAAGGCATTTT.

In this sample, this clonotype turned up a few times. The chain employs TRBV7-9 and TRBJ2-5; D unresolved. In germline, CDR1 is SEHNR, CDR2 FQNEAQ (reference sequence). This CDR3 contains 15 residues. The germline V and J ends were trimmed by 2 bases and 5 bases, with 15 bases remaining between them. For the CDR3, the DNA is TGTGCCAGCAGCTTATTTGGTGTGGGTCGGGAGACCCAGTACTTC. Protein: CASSLFGVGRETQYF.

Ten or more counts support this clonotype. The J gene is TRBJ2-3, the V gene TRBV7-2; D might be TRBD2 (6 bases). The CDR3 runs to 12 residues. Trimming left V 1 base short and J 7 bases short, with 6 bases between. CDR1 is SGHTA and CDR2 is FQGNSA in the germline V gene. In DNA form, the CDR3 reads TGTGCCAGCAGCTTAGGGACTAATACGCAGTATTTT. Translating it yields CASSLGTNTQYF.

This clonotype was seen many times. The chain employs TRBV29-1 and TRBJ2-7; 8 bases map to TRBD2. In germline, CDR1 is SQVTM, CDR2 ANQGSEA. The CDR3 length is 13 residues. J lost 0 bases, V lost 3 bases, and 1 base had no gene match. CDR3 nucleotides: TGCAGCGTTGATGCGGGGGGCTCCTACGAGCAGTACTTC. This encodes CSVDAGGSYEQYF.

The table lists this clonotype with a few counts. The chain carries TRBV24-1 and TRBJ1-2; D gene uncertain. This CDR3 comprises 12 residues. CDR1 and CDR2 (germline): KGHDR, SFDVKD. V was cut by 6 bases and J by 8 bases, with 12 bases left in between. The DNA of the CDR3 is TGTGCCACCAGTAGTTTGGCGGCAGGCTACACCTTC. The encoded protein is CATSSLAAGYTF.

The chain has TRBV7-9 and TRBJ2-7; D ambiguous. The V gene lost 6 bases and the J gene lost 0 bases, with 18 bases spanning the gap. The CDR3 is made up of 16 amino acids. CDR1 SEHNR and CDR2 FQNEAQ come from the germline V gene (reference sequence). This chain's CDR3 is CASSTRRSRSSYEQYF. CDR3 in DNA: TGTGCCAGCAGTACCCGGCGCTCAAGGAGCTCCTACGAGCAGTACTTC.

CDR3 amino acids: CSAGAGVNSYNEQFF. The DNA for the CDR3 is TGCAGTGCCGGAGCGGGAGTCAATTCTTACAATGAGCAGTTCTTC. This chain links TRBV20-1 with TRBJ2-1; 8 bases are shared with TRBD2. The CDR3 is made up of 15 amino acids. The ends lost 6 bases at V and 4 bases at J; junction bases unmatched: 11. Germline V lookup: CDR1 DFQATT, CDR2 SNEGSKA (reference sequence).

This chain joins TRBV20-1 and TRBJ2-1, with 8 bases identical to TRBD2. The length of the CDR3 is 14 residues. Germline CDR1 DFQATT, CDR2 SNEGSKA (reference sequence). V shed 5 bases, J shed 6 bases, and the junction held 9 bases outside the gene matches. The CDR3 sequence: CSAVSGSYRNEQFF. DNA for the CDR3: TGCAGTGCTGTCAGCGGGAGCTATCGCAATGAGCAGTTCTTC.

This clonotype was observed a handful of times. V is TRBV11-2 and J is TRBJ2-3; 9 bases map to TRBD2. The germline V gene encodes CDR1 SGHAT and CDR2 FQNNGV. V was pared by 1 base and J by 5 bases, with 10 bases of the junction left unmatched. This CDR3 comprises 17 residues. CDR3 nucleotide sequence: TGTGCCAGCAGCTTAGTTGGTAGCGGGGGTATAGGAGATACGCAGTATTTT. It is translated as CASSLVGSGGIGDTQYF.

This clonotype was found a few times. This chain joins TRBV3-1 and TRBJ1-3; D might be TRBD1 (5 bases). The CDR3 contains 14 residues. In germline, CDR1 is LGHDT, CDR2 YNNKEL (reference sequence). With 6 bases removed from V and 4 bases from J, the gap between germline ends came to 13 bases. The CDR3 DNA sequence: TGTGCCAGCAGGTCGGGGACCCCAGGAAACACCATATATTTT. Translating gives CASRSGTPGNTIYF. Combining the CDR3 with reference TRBV3-1 and TRBJ1-3 gives the whole variable domain DTAVSQTPKYLVTQMGNDKSIKCEQNLGHDTMYWYKQDSKKFLKIMFSYNNKELIINETVPNRFSPKSPDKAHLNLHINSLELGDSAVYFCASRSGTPGNTIYFGEGSWLTVV.

J is TRBJ2-4 and V is TRBV6-5; the D is unclear. The length of the CDR3 is 14 residues. CDR1 is MNHEY, CDR2 SVGAGI, per germline. Trimming stripped 2 bases from V and 2 bases from J, with 7 bases between. Here the CDR3 reads CASSYLGSKNIQYF. CDR3 bases: TGTGCCAGCAGTTACCTCGGCTCCAAAAACATTCAGTACTTC.

The chain uses TRBV11-2 and TRBJ2-1, with TRBD2 identical over 11 bases. Germline loops: CDR1 SGHAT, CDR2 FQNNGV. The CDR3 sequence is 22 residues long. J lost 8 bases, V lost 1 base, and 25 bases had no gene match. CDR3 DNA: TGTGCCAGCAGCTTAGGAGAGCTGGTTGGTAGCGGGAGGGCCCGGGGAGAACATGAGCAGTTCTTC. Its protein is CASSLGELVGSGRARGEHEQFF.